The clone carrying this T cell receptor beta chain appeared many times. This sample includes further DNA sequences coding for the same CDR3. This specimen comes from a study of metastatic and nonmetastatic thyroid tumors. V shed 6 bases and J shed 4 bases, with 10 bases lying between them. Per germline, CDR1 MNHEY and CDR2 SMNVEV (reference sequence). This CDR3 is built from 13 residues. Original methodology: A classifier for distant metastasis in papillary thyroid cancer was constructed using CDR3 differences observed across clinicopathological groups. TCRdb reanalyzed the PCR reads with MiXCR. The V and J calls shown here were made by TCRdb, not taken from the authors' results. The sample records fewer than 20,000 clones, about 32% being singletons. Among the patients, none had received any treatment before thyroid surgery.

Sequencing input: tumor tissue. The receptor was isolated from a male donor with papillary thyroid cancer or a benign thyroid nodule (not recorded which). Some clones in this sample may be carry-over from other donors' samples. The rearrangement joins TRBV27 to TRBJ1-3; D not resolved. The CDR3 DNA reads TGTGCCAGCAGCTTAGACTCGGGAAACACCATATATTTT. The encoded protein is CASSLDSGNTIYF.